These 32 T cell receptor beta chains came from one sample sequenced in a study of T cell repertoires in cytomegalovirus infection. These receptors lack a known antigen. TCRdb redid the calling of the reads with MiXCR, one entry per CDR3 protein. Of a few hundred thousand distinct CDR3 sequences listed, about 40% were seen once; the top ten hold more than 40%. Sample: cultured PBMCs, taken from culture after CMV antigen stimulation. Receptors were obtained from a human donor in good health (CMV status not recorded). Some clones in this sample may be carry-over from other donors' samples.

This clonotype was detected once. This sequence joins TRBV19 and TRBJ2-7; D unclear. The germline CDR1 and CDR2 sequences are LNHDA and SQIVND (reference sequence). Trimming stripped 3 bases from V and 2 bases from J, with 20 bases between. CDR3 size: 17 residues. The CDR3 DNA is TGTGCCAGTAGTATCATCTTCGTTCCCTTCCAACCCTACGAGCAGTACTTC. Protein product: CASSIIFVPFQPYEQYF.

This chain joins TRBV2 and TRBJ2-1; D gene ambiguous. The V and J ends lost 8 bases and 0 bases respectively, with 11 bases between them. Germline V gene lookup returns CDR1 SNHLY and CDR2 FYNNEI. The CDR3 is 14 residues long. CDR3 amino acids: CASLSLSSYNEQFF. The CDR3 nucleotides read TGTGCCAGCCTTTCCCTAAGCTCCTACAATGAGCAGTTCTTC.

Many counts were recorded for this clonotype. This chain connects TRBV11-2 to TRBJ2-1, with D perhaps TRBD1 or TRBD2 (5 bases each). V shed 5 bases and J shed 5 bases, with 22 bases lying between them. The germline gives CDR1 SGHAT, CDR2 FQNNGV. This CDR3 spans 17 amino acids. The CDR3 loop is CASSNTLAQGNNNEQFF. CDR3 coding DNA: TGTGCCAGCAGCAACACTCTAGCCCAGGGCAATAACAATGAGCAGTTCTTC.

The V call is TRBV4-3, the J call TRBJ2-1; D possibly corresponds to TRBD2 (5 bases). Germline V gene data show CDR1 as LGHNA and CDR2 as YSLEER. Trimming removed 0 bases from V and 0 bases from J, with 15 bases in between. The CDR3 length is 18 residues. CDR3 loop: CASSQDLERPSSYNEQFF. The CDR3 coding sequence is TGCGCCAGCAGCCAAGATCTCGAGCGGCCGAGCTCCTACAATGAGCAGTTCTTC.

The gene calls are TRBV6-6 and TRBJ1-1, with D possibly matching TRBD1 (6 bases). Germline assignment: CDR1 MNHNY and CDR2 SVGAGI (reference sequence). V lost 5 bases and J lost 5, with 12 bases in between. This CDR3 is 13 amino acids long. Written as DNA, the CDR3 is TGTGCCAGCAGTCGAGGGGGGTTGACTGAAGCTTTCTTT. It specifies CASSRGGLTEAFF.

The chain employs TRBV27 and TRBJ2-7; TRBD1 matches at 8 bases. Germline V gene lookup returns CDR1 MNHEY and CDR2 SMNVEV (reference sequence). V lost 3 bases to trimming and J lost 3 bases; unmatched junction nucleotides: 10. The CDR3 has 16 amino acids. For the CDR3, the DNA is TGTGCCAGCAGTTTCCAAGGGACAGGAAAGATCTACGAGCAGTACTTC. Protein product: CASSFQGTGKIYEQYF.

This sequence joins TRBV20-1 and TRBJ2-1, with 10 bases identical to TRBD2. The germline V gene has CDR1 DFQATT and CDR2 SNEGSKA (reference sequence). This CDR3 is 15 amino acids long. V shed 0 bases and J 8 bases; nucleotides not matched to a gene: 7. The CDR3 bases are TGCAGTGCTAGAGATTGGATAGCGGGAGGTCATGAGCAGTTCTTC. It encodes CSARDWIAGGHEQFF.

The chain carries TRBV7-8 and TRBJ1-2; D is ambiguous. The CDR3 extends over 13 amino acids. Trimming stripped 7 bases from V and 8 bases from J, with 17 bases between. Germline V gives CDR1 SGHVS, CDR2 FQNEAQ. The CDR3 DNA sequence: TGTGCCAGCACAATTACAGCCTCCCAGGGCTACACCTTC. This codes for CASTITASQGYTF.

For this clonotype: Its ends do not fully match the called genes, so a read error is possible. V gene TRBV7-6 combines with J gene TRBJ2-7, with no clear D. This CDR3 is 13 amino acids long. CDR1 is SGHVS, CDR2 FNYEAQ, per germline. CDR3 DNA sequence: TGTACCAGCAGCCCAAAAAGGTCCTACGAGCAGTACTTC. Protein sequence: CTSSPKRSYEQYF.

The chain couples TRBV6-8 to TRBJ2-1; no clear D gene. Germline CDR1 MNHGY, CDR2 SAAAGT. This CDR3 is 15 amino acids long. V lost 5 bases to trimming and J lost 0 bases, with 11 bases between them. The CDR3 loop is CASSAHPSSYNEQFF. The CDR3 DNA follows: TGTGCCAGCAGTGCCCACCCTAGCTCCTACAATGAGCAGTTCTTC.

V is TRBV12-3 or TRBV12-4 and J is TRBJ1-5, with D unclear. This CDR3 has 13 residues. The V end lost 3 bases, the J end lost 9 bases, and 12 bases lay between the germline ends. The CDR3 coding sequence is TGTGCCAGCAGTTTTGAGGAGATCGTGCCCCAGCATTTT. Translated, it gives CASSFEEIVPQHF.

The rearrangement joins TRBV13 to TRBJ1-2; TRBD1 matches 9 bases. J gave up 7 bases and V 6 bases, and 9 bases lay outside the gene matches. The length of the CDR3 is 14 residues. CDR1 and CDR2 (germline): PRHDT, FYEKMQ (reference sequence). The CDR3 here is CASRGTGKVLGYTF. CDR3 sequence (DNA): TGTGCCAGCAGGGGGACAGGGAAGGTTCTTGGCTACACCTTC.

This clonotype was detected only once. CDR3 coding DNA: TGTGCCAGCAGTTCGCCACGGGACAGGGGCTCGACCAAAAACATTCAGTACTTC. This encodes CASSSPRDRGSTKNIQYF. The J gene is TRBJ2-4, the V gene TRBV6-1, with TRBD1 identical over 10 bases. The CDR3 sequence is 18 residues long. V lost 5 bases, J lost 2 bases, and 12 bases stayed unmatched. Germline assignment: CDR1 MNHNS and CDR2 SASEGT.

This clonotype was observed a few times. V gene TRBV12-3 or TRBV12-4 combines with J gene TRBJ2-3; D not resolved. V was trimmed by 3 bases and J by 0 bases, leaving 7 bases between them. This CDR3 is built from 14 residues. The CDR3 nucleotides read TGTGCCAGCAGTTTTGGGATTAGCACAGATACGCAGTATTTT. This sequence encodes CASSFGISTDTQYF.

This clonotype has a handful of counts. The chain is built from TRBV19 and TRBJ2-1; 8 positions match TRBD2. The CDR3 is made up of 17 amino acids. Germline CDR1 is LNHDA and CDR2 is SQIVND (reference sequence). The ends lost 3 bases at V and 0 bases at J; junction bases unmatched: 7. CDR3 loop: CASSIPSGGSSYNEQFF. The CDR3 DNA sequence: TGTGCCAGTAGTATTCCCAGCGGGGGTTCCTCCTACAATGAGCAGTTCTTC.

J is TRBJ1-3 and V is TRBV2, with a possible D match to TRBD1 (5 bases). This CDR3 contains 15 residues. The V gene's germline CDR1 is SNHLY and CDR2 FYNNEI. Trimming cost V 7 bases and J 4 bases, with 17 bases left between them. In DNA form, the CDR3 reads TGTGCCAGCACGGTGCAAGGGGTACCCGGAAACACCATATATTTT. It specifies CASTVQGVPGNTIYF.

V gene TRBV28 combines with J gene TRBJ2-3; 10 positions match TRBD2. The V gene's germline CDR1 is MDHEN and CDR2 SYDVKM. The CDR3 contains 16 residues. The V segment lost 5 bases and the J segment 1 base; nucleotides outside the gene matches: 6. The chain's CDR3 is CASSPVTSGGTDTQYF. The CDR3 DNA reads TGTGCCAGCAGTCCCGTAACTAGCGGGGGCACAGATACGCAGTATTTT.

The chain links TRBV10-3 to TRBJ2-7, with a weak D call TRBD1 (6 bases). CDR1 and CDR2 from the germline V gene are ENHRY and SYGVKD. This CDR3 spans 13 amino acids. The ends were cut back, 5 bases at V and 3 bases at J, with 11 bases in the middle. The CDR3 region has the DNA TGTGCCATCAGTACCTGGACAGACTACGAGCAGTACTTC. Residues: CAISTWTDYEQYF.

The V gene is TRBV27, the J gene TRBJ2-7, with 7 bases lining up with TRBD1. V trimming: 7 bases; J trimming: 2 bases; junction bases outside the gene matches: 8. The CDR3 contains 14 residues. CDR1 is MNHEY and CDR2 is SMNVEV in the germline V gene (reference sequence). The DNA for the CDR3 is TGTGCCAGCAACCAACAGGGGCCACCCTACGAGCAGTACTTC. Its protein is CASNQQGPPYEQYF.

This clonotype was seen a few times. The CDR3, as DNA: TGTGCCAGCAGCTGGGCCTCAGGATCCCCACATGGCTACACCTTC. Its protein is CASSWASGSPHGYTF. V and J are TRBV27 and TRBJ1-2; D gene unclear. CDR1 and CDR2 from the germline V gene are MNHEY and SMNVEV (reference sequence). This CDR3 is built from 15 residues. V shed 6 bases and J shed 6 bases, with 20 bases lying between them.

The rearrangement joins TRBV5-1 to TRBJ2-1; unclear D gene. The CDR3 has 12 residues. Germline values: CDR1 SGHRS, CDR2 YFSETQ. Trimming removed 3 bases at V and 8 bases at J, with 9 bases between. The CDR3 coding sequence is TGCGCCAGCAGCTGGTCGGTGGATGAGCAGTTCTTC. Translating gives CASSWSVDEQFF.

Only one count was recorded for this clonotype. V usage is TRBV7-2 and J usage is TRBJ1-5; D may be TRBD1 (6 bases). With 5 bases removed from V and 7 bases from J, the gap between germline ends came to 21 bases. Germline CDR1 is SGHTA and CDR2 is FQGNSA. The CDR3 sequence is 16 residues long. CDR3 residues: CASSPRGGRGRQPQHF. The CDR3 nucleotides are TGTGCCAGCAGCCCGAGGGGGGGGCGGGGTAGGCAGCCCCAGCATTTT.

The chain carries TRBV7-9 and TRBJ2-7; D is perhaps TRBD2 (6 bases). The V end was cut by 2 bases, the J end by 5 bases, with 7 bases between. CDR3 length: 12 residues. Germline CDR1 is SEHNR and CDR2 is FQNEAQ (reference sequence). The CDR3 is CASSLRRDEQYF. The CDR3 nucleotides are TGTGCCAGCAGCTTACGGAGGGACGAGCAGTACTTC. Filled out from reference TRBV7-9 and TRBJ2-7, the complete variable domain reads DTGVSQNPRHKITKRGQNVTFRCDPISEHNRLYWYRQTLGQGPEFLTYFQNEAQLEKSRLLSDRFSAERPKGSFSTLEIQRTEQGDSAMYLCASSLRRDEQYFGPGTRLTVT.

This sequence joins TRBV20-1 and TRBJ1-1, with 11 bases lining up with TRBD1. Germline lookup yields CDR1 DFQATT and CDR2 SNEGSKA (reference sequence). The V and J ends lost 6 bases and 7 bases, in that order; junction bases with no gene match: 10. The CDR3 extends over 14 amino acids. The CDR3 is CSARTGTGGDEAFF. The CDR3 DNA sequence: TGCAGTGCGCGGACCGGGACAGGGGGTGATGAAGCTTTCTTT.

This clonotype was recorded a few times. Here the CDR3 reads CASSLVSGTSPNEQFF. CDR3 DNA sequence: TGTGCCAGCAGCTTAGTATCCGGGACTAGCCCCAATGAGCAGTTCTTC. This sequence joins TRBV7-6 and TRBJ2-1, with 9 bases aligning to TRBD2. Germline V gene lookup returns CDR1 SGHVS and CDR2 FNYEAQ. The CDR3 spans 16 residues. The V segment lost 1 base and the J segment 6 bases; nucleotides outside the gene matches: 7.

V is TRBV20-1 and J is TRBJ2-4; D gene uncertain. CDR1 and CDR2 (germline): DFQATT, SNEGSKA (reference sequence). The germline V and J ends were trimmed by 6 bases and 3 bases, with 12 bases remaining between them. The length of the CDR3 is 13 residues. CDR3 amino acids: CSAPRTDKNIQYF. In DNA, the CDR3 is TGCAGTGCCCCACGGACGGACAAAAACATTCAGTACTTC.

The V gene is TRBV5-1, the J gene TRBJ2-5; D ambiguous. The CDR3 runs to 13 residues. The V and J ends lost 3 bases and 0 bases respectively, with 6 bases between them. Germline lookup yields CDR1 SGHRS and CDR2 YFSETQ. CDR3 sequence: CASSSEDQETQYF. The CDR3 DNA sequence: TGCGCCAGCAGCTCGGAAGACCAAGAGACCCAGTACTTC.

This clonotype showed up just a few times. CDR3 sequence: CSVEVVRLAGGSDTQYF. Written as DNA, the CDR3 is TGCAGCGTTGAAGTCGTTAGGCTAGCGGGAGGATCAGATACGCAGTATTTT. The chain has TRBV29-1 and TRBJ2-3; 11 bases agree with TRBD2. CDR3 length equals 17 residues. Germline V gene data show CDR1 as SQVTM and CDR2 as ANQGSEA. Losses at the gene ends were 1 base for V and 4 bases for J; bases not matched to a gene: 10.

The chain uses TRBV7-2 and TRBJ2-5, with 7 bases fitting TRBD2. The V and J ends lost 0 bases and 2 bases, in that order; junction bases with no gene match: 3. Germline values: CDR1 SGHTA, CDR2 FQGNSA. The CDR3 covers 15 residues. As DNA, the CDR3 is TGTGCCAGCAGCTTAGCCGGGGGGATTCAAGAGACCCAGTACTTC. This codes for CASSLAGGIQETQYF.

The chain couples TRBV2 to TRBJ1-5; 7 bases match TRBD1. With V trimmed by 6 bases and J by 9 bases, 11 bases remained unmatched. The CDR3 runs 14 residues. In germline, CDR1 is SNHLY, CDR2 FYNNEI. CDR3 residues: CASSGDRAQVPQHF. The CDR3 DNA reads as TGTGCCAGCAGCGGTGACAGGGCCCAGGTGCCCCAGCATTTT.

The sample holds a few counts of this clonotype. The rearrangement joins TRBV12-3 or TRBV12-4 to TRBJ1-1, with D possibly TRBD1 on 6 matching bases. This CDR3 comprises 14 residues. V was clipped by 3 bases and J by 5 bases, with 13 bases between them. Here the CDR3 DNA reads TGTGCCAGCAGTTTTTCCGGCCAGGGGACTGAAGCTTTCTTT. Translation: CASSFSGQGTEAFF.

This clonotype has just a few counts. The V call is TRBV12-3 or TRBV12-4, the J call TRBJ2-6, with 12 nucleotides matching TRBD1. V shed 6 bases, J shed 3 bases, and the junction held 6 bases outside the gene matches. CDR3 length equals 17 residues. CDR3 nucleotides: TGTGCCAGCAGACCGGGACAGGGGGCGCTTGGGGCCAACGTCCTGACTTTC. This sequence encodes CASRPGQGALGANVLTF.